This T cell receptor beta chain was sequenced during a study of shared clonotypes between healthy human individuals. General study points: The naive CD4 repertoires of a handful of donors were compared, and approximately 5% of clonotypes were shared.

The protocol was immunoSEQ multiplex PCR, while the TCRdb copy is restricted to in-frame clones and leaves out a portion. The sample lists more than 400,000 clones; almost 97% were seen once. To note about this clone: Antigen specificity is unknown.

V was trimmed by 6 bases and J by 9 bases, leaving 8 bases between them. This CDR3 is 10 amino acids long. The germline CDR1 and CDR2 sequences are MDHEN and SYDVKM. V and J are TRBV28 and TRBJ1-1, with no clear D. This TCR derives from a young woman in good health. Sequenced sample: naive CD4+ T cells sorted from blood. The subset was: CD45RA+ positively selected. This CDR3 reads CASSDRKAFF. The CDR3 DNA sequence: TGTGCCAGCAGCGATCGAAAAGCTTTCTTT. The full variable domain, rest sourced from reference TRBV28 and TRBJ1-1, is DVKVTQSSRYLVKRTGEKVFLECVQDMDHENMFWYRQDPGLGLRLIYFSYDVKMKEKGDIPEGYSVSREKKERFSLILESASTNQTSMYLCASSDRKAFFGQGTRLTVV.